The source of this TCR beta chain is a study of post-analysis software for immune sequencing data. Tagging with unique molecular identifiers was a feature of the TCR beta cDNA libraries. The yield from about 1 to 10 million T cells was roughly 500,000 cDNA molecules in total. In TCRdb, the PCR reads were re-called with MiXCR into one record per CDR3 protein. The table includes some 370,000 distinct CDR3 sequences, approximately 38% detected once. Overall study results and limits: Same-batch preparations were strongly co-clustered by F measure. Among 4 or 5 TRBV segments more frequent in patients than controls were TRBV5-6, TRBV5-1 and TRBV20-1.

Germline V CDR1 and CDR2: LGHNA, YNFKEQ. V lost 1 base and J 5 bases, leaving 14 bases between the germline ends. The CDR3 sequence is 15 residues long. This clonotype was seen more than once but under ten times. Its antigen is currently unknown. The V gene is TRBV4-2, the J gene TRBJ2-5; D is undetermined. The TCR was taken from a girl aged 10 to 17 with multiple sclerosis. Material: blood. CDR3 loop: CASSQGLALGETQYF. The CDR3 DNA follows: TGTGCCAGCAGCCAAGGGTTAGCTCTGGGGGAGACCCAGTACTTC.